Following are 14 T cell receptor beta chains from one sample sequenced in a study of blood T cell repertoires in COVID-19. Assay: immunoSEQ multiplex PCR; the TCRdb copy retains only in-frame clones and omits some. This table holds roughly 210,000 clones, around four fifths found once. Sequencing was performed on peripheral blood. These TCRs come from a woman aged 80 or older with COVID-19, enrolled during active disease.

This chain joins TRBV5-4 and TRBJ2-7, with D perhaps matching TRBD2 (6 bases). Trimming took off 2 bases at V and 7 bases at J, with 16 bases between the two ends. The CDR3 loop spans 14 amino acids. Germline CDR1 is SGHNT and CDR2 is YYREEE (reference sequence). CDR3 coding DNA: TGTGCCAGCAGCTTAGTCGGAGGGGTGGGGGAGCAGTACTTC. Translated: CASSLVGGVGEQYF.

The chain joins TRBV5-4 to TRBJ2-2; the match to TRBD2 covers 10 bases. V trimming: 4 bases; J trimming: 3 bases; junction bases outside the gene matches: 6. Looked up from germline, CDR1 is SGHNT and CDR2 is YYREEE (reference sequence). This CDR3 comprises 16 residues. CDR3 residues: CASSAGTSAYTGELFF. The CDR3 DNA sequence: TGTGCCAGCAGCGCCGGGACTAGCGCCTACACCGGGGAGCTGTTTTTT.

The rearrangement joins TRBV10-1 to TRBJ2-7, with 9 bases aligning to TRBD1. Germline assignment: CDR1 WNHNN and CDR2 SYGVQD (reference sequence). With V trimmed by 7 bases and J by 7 bases, 8 bases remained unmatched. This CDR3 is built from 13 residues. This CDR3 reads CASNWGQGFEQYV. In DNA form, the CDR3 reads TGCGCCAGCAATTGGGGACAGGGATTTGAGCAGTACGTC.

Many counts were recorded for this clone. V gene TRBV5-1 combines with J gene TRBJ2-7; the match to TRBD2 covers 11 bases. Looked up from germline, CDR1 is SGHRS and CDR2 is YFSETQ. CDR3 size: 17 residues. V gave up 4 bases and J gave up 0 bases; unmatched junction bases: 9. The CDR3 region has the DNA TGCGCCAGCAGCCCCACGACTAGCGGGGATGACTCCTACGAGCAGTACGTC. This codes for CASSPTTSGDDSYEQYV.

The chain uses TRBV19 and TRBJ1-2; 8 bases fit TRBD1. Germline assignment: CDR1 LNHDA and CDR2 SQIVND (reference sequence). Trimming at V came to 7 bases and at J to 7 bases, leaving 8 bases not matched to a gene. The CDR3 runs 13 residues. The CDR3 DNA sequence: TGTGCCAGTACCGCGGACAGGGTATTTGGCTACACCTTC. Residues: CASTADRVFGYTF.

The chain has TRBV15 and TRBJ2-5; D ambiguous. Germline values: CDR1 LNHNV, CDR2 YYDKDF (reference sequence). Trimming took 1 base from V and 1 from J, leaving 7 bases between them. This CDR3 has 14 residues. The CDR3 coding sequence is TGTGCCACCAGCAGAGGCGCTGCCCAAGAGACCCAGTACTTC. Protein sequence: CATSRGAAQETQYF.

The J gene is TRBJ1-2, the V gene TRBV28; 8 bases align to TRBD1. The CDR3 runs to 15 residues. V shed 6 bases and J 4 bases; nucleotides not matched to a gene: 10. CDR1 is MDHEN, CDR2 SYDVKM, per germline. The CDR3 coding sequence is TGTGCCAGCAGCCTAGGGACAGGCCACTTCTATGGCTACACCTTC. Translation: CASSLGTGHFYGYTF.

The chain combines TRBV5-1 with TRBJ1-1, with 8 bases that match TRBD1. The CDR3 sequence is 14 residues long. Unmatched junction bases numbered 3, after V lost 4 bases and J lost 1 base. Germline CDR1 SGHRS, CDR2 YFSETQ. The CDR3 here is CASSMGQANTEAFF. The CDR3 DNA follows: TGCGCCAGCAGCATGGGACAGGCGAACACTGAAGCTTTCTTT.

This clone turned up a few times. The chain carries TRBV28 and TRBJ1-2, with a tentative D call TRBD1 (5 bases). Germline CDR1 MDHEN, CDR2 SYDVKM. Trimming cost V 8 bases and J 4 bases, with 11 bases left between them. This CDR3 has 12 residues. For the CDR3, the DNA is TGTGCCAGCCGCGACAGCGTCTATGGCTACACCTTC. It codes for CASRDSVYGYTF.

Here the CDR3 reads CASSGSGGARETQYF. The CDR3 DNA reads TGTGCCAGCAGTGGTAGCGGGGGGGCCCGAGAGACCCAGTACTTC. This chain joins TRBV2 and TRBJ2-5, with TRBD2 identical over 11 bases. V gave up 4 bases and J gave up 4 bases; unmatched junction bases: 5. This CDR3 region has 15 residues. Germline V gene sequence: CDR1 SNHLY, CDR2 FYNNEI.

The chain is built from TRBV10-3 and TRBJ2-1, with 10 nucleotides matching TRBD2. The CDR3 runs to 15 residues. Trimming at V came to 6 bases and at J to 5 bases, leaving 7 bases not matched to a gene. Germline CDR1 reads ENHRY; CDR2 reads SYGVKD. The CDR3 is CAIRGSGGTNNEQFF. CDR3 bases: TGTGCCATCAGGGGTAGCGGGGGGACAAACAATGAGCAGTTCTTC.

The J gene is TRBJ2-5, the V gene TRBV5-4; D might be TRBD2 (7 bases). The V end lost 3 bases, the J end lost 1 base, and 13 bases lay between the germline ends. The CDR3 sequence is 15 residues long. In germline, CDR1 is SGHNT, CDR2 YYREEE (reference sequence). This chain's CDR3 is CASSSRGGPQETQYF. The CDR3, as DNA: TGTGCCAGCAGCTCAAGGGGGGGGCCCCAAGAGACCCAGTACTTC.

V and J are TRBV5-1 and TRBJ2-7, with D possibly being TRBD1 (6 bases). Germline CDR1 reads SGHRS; CDR2 reads YFSETQ. Trimming pared 5 bases from V and 3 bases from J, leaving 15 bases between. The length of the CDR3 is 14 residues. CDR3 amino acids: CASSSTAQGYEQYF. The DNA of the CDR3 is TGCGCCAGCAGTAGCACGGCACAGGGCTACGAGCAGTACTTC.

This chain links TRBV7-9 with TRBJ1-4; 9 nucleotides match TRBD1. This CDR3 is built from 15 residues. Germline CDR1 is SEHNR and CDR2 is FQNEAQ (reference sequence). Losses at the gene ends were 5 bases for V and 3 bases for J; bases not matched to a gene: 4. The CDR3 DNA reads as TGTGCCAGCAGCCACGGGGACAGGGCTAATGAAAAACTGTTTTTT. Amino acids: CASSHGDRANEKLFF.